The present T cell receptor beta chain was sequenced within a study of shared clonotypes between healthy human individuals. Study outcomes and limitations: Sampling was confined to blood; repertoires within tissues likely differ.

About this clone itself: Its antigen is not known.

The V segment lost 4 bases and the J segment 7 bases; nucleotides outside the gene matches: 7. Germline V lookup: CDR1 SGHAT, CDR2 FQNNGV. The CDR3 has 13 amino acids. The protocol was immunoSEQ multiplex PCR, while the TCRdb copy is restricted to in-frame clones and leaves out a portion. Counted here are 450,000 to 650,000 clones, roughly four fifths occurring once; the ten biggest clones make up approximately 12%. The donors, healthy adults who were HIV-negative, had experienced no recent acute infections or vaccinations. This sequence originates from a woman between 35 and 50 years old in good health. Some clones in this sample may be carry-over from other donors' samples. The rearrangement uses TRBV11-2 and TRBJ2-7, with TRBD2 identical over 7 bases. Sequenced material: PBMCs. The CDR3 protein is CASSSPAGKEQYF. As DNA, the CDR3 is TGTGCCAGCAGCTCCCCAGCGGGGAAAGAGCAGTACTTC.